Sequencing of this T cell receptor (beta chain) was carried out in a study of T cells after yellow fever vaccination. About the research overall: Low-cell-number fractions underwent preparation using SMART-Seq v4 Ultra Low Input.

For TCR, cDNA came from 5'RACE template switching, which added a universal primer site and UMIs. One entry per CDR3 protein results from TCRdb running MiXCR on the 5' RACE reads. The sample includes a few hundred thousand distinct CDR3 sequences, 7.5% to 9.5% of them seen just once. Germline CDR1 LGHNA, CDR2 YNFKEQ. V trimming: 0 bases; J trimming: 10 bases; junction bases outside the gene matches: 14. The CDR3 has 17 amino acids. General study results and limits: Booster samples showed a return of most primary-vaccination clones (around 96% CD4, about 87% CD8). It was the secondary response that reached its peak faster, day 5 versus 15, but it was weaker.

There are many counts of this clonotype. What it binds is not known. Sequenced here: CD4+ T cells sorted from PBMCs, sampled 5 days after the yellow fever booster vaccination. This receptor was identified in a man between 18 and 29 years old who received the YFV17D yellow fever vaccine. The rearrangement joins TRBV4-2 to TRBJ2-1; 8 bases match TRBD2. CDR3 region: CASSQDMAGGPVQEQFF. The CDR3 coding sequence is TGTGCCAGCAGCCAAGATATGGCGGGGGGTCCCGTCCAGGAGCAGTTCTTC.